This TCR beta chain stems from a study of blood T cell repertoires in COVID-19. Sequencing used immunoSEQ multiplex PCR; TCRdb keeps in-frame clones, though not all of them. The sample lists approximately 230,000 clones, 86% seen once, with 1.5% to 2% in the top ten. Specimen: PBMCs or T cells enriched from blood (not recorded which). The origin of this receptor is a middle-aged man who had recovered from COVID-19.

CDR3 region: CASSGGETQYF. The CDR3 DNA reads as TGCGCCAGCAGCGGGGGGGAGACCCAGTACTTC. The chain carries TRBV5-1 and TRBJ2-5, with D possibly TRBD2 on 6 matching bases. Looked up from germline, CDR1 is SGHRS and CDR2 is YFSETQ. The ends were cut back, 4 bases at V and 5 bases at J, with 6 bases in the middle. The CDR3 totals 11 residues.